A single sample is the source of the 6 T cell receptor beta chains below, sequenced in a study of identical twins. TCRdb ran MiXCR on the 5' RACE reads and lists one entry per CDR3 protein. The sample lists 500,000 to 700,000 distinct CDR3 sequences; less than 9% were seen once. These same records also appear under a second study, on yellow fever vaccine responses in identical twins.

Material for sequencing was PBMCs. These receptors were obtained from a young woman in good health.

This clonotype was seen ten or more times. J is TRBJ2-1 and V is TRBV10-3; D is unclear. With 3 bases removed from V and 12 bases from J, the gap between germline ends came to 24 bases. This CDR3 contains 16 residues. Germline V gives CDR1 ENHRY, CDR2 SYGVKD. CDR3 region: CAISDGSRGVGFVQFF. As DNA, the CDR3 is TGTGCCATCAGTGATGGGTCTCGCGGAGTCGGGTTTGTGCAGTTCTTC.

To note about this clonotype: The junction departs from the called germline gene at one end, perhaps through a read error. V gene TRBV20-1 combines with J gene TRBJ2-2, with 14 bases aligning to TRBD2. The V gene's germline CDR1 is DFQATT and CDR2 SNEGSKA (reference sequence). This CDR3 is 16 amino acids long. CDR3 region: CSARMTSGGDTGGLFF. The CDR3 DNA follows: TGCAGTGCTAGGATGACTAGCGGGGGGGACACCGGGGGGCTGTTTTTT.

The rearrangement uses TRBV4-1 and TRBJ1-2; no definite D call. The V and J ends lost 0 bases and 1 base respectively, with 6 bases between them. CDR1 MGHRA and CDR2 YSYEKL come from the germline V gene. The CDR3 covers 14 residues. The CDR3 nucleotides read TGCGCCAGCAGCCAAGAAAGGAATAACTATGGCTACACCTTC. It yields the protein CASSQERNNYGYTF.

This clonotype was detected only a few times. The gene calls are TRBV29-1 and TRBJ1-2; TRBD1 is a possible D gene (6 bases). V was pared by 6 bases and J by 4 bases, with 12 bases between. Germline V CDR1 and CDR2: SQVTM, ANQGSEA. CDR3 size: 12 residues. CDR3 sequence: CSVGDRPYGYTF. Written as DNA, the CDR3 is TGCAGCGTCGGAGACAGGCCCTATGGCTACACCTTC.

V usage is TRBV6-1 and J usage is TRBJ1-6; weak D call: TRBD1 (6 bases). This CDR3 has 14 amino acids. Germline loops: CDR1 MNHNS, CDR2 SASEGT. V was trimmed by 5 bases and J by 6 bases, leaving 11 bases between them. The CDR3 bases are TGTGCCAGCAGTCAGAAGGGGGGTAATTCACCCCTCCACTTT. As protein: CASSQKGGNSPLHF.

This clonotype came up many times. CDR3 loop: CASSLGQKDNEQFF. The CDR3 DNA is TGCGCCAGCAGCTTGGGACAGAAAGACAATGAGCAGTTCTTC. This chain links TRBV5-1 with TRBJ2-1, with D maybe TRBD1 (5 bases). The CDR3 spans 14 residues. Between the trimmed V and J ends, which lost 0 bases and 5 bases, there was a span of 9 bases. The germline gives CDR1 SGHRS, CDR2 YFSETQ.